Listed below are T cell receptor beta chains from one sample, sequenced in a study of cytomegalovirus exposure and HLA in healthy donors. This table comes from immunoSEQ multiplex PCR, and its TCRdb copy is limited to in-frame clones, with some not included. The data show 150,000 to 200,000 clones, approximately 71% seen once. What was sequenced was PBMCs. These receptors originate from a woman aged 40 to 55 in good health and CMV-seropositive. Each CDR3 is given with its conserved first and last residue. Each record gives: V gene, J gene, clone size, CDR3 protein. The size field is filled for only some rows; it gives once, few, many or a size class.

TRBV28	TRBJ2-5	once	CASSPTSGGATQYF
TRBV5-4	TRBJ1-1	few	CASSSETGVIVTEAFF
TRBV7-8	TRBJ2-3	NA	CASSFSGGRTDTQYF
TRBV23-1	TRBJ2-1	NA	CASSQSGTSGYNEQFF
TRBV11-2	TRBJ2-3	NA	CASSLAVLSTDTQYF
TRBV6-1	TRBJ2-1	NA	CASSGTSVYNEQFF
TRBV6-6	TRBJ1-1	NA	CASRGGDGLDAFF
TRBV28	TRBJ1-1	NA	CASTSTPTGFDTEAFF
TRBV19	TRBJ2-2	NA	CASSTLVANTGELFF
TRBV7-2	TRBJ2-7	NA	CASSLRGPHEQYF
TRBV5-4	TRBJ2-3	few	CASRGTSGTDTQYF
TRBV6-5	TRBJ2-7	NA	CASSNPRYEQYF
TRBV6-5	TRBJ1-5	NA	CASRGHLNQPQHF
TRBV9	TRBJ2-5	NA	CASSVAIASQETQYF
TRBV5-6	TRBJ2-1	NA	CASSLLPTDYNEQFF
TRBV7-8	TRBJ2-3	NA	CASSLARGRSTDTQYF
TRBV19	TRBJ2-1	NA	CASTPGQYGEQFF
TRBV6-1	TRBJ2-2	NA	CASRQGAESRELFF
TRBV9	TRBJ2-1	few	CASSVRGTSGSDEQFF
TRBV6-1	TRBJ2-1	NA	CASSEAGGYNEQFF
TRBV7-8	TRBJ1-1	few	CASSLPLGTGAMNTEAFF
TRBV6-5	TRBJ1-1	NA	CASRKDIWWTEAFF
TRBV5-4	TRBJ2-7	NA	CASSPGDRPYEQYF
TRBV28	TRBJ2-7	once	CASSLAGLADYEQYF
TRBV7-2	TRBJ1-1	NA	CASSSTGGLMNTEAFF
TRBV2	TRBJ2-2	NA	CASSTTGANTGELFF
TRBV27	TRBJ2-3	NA	CASRSVASTDTQYF
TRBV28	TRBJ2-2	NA	CASSPGMGTPLNTGELFF
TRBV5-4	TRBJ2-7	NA	CASSLGGTAASYEQYF
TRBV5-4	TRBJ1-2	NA	CASSLKQVGGYTF
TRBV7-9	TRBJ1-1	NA	CASSPRTEMNTEAFF